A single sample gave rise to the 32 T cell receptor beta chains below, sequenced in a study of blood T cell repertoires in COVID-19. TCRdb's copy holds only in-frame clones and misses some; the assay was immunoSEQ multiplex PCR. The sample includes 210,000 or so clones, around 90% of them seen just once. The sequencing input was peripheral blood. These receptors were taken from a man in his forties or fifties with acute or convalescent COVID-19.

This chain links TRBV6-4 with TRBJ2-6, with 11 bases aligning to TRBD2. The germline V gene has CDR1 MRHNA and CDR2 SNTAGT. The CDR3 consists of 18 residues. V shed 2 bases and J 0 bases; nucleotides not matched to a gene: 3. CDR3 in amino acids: CASSDPGTSGSGANVLTF. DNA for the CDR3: TGTGCCAGCAGTGACCCCGGGACTAGCGGCTCTGGGGCCAACGTCCTGACTTTC.

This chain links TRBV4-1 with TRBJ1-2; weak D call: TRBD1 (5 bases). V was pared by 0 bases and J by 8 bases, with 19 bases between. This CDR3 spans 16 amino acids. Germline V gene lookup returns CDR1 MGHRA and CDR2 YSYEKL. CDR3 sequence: CASSQDLTVLYRGYTF. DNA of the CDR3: TGCGCCAGCAGCCAAGATTTGACAGTCCTCTACCGGGGCTACACCTTC.

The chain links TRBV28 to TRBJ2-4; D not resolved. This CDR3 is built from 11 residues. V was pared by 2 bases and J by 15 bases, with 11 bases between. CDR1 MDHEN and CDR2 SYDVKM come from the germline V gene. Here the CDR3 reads CASSLENQAYF. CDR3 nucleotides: TGTGCCAGCAGTTTAGAGAATCAGGCGTACTTC.

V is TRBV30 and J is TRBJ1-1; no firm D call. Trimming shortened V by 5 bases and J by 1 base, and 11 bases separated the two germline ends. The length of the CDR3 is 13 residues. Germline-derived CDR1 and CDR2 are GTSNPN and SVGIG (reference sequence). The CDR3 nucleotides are TGTGCCTGGGTTTGGGGAGCGAACACTGAAGCTTTCTTT. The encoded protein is CAWVWGANTEAFF.

CDR3 nucleotide sequence: TGTGCCAGCAGTGAAGTGGGGGGAGAGGGTGAAGCTTTCTTT. The encoded protein is CASSEVGGEGEAFF. J is TRBJ1-1 and V is TRBV2; a possible D gene is TRBD1 (5 bases). The V and J ends lost 1 base and 7 bases respectively, with 13 bases between them. CDR1 and CDR2 (germline): SNHLY, FYNNEI. CDR3 size: 14 residues. The full variable domain, completed using reference TRBV2 and TRBJ1-1, is EPEVTQTPSHQVTQMGQEVILRCVPISNHLYFYWYRQILGQKVEFLVSFYNNEISEKSEIFDDQFSVERPDGSNFTLKIRSTKLEDSAMYFCASSEVGGEGEAFFGQGTRLTVV.

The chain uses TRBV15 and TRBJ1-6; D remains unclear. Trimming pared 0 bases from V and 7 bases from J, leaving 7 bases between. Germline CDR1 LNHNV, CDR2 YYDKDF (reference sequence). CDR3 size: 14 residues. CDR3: CATSREHMNSPLHF. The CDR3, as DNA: TGTGCCACCAGCAGAGAACACATGAATTCACCCCTCCACTTT.

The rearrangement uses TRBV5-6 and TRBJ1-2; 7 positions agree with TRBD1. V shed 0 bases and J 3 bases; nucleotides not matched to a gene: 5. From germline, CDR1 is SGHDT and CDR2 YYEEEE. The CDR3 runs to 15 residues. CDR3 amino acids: CASSLGQGEYYGYTF. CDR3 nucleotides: TGTGCCAGCAGCTTGGGACAGGGAGAGTACTATGGCTACACCTTC.

The DNA of the CDR3 is TGCAGCGTTGAAGATCCACTGTCCGCTCGGGAGACCCAGTACTTC. This gives the protein CSVEDPLSARETQYF. The chain has TRBV29-1 and TRBJ2-5; D is uncertain. V was clipped by 0 bases and J by 5 bases, with 16 bases between them. Germline V gives CDR1 SQVTM, CDR2 ANQGSEA. CDR3 length: 15 amino acids.

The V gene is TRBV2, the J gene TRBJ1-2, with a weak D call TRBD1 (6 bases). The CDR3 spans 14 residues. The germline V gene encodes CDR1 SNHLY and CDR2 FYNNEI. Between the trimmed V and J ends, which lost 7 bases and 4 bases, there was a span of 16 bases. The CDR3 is CASTLMGASYGYTF. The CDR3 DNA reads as TGTGCCAGCACCCTAATGGGGGCCTCCTATGGCTACACCTTC.

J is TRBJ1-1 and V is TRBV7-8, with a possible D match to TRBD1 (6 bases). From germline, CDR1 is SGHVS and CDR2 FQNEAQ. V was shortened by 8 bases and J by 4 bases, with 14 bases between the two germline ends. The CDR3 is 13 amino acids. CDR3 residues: CASGGAPSTEAFF. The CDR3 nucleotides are TGTGCCAGCGGGGGGGCTCCCAGCACTGAAGCTTTCTTT.

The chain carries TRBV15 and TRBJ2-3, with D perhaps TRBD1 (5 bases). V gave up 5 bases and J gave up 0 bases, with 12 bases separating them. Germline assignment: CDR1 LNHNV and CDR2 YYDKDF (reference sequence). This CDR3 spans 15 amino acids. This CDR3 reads CATSGRQPSTDTQYF. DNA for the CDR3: TGTGCCACCAGCGGTCGACAGCCAAGCACAGATACGCAGTATTTT.

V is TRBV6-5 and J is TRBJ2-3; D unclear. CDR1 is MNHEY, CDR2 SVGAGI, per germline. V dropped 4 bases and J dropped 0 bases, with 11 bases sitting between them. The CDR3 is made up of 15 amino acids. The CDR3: CASSLLGVSTDTQYF. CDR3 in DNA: TGTGCCAGCAGTTTATTAGGAGTTAGCACAGATACGCAGTATTTT.

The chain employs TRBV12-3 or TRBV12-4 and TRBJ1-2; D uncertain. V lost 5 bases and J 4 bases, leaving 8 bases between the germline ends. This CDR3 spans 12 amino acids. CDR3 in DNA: TGTGCCAGCAGTCGGGGTCTCTATGGCTACACCTTC. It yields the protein CASSRGLYGYTF.

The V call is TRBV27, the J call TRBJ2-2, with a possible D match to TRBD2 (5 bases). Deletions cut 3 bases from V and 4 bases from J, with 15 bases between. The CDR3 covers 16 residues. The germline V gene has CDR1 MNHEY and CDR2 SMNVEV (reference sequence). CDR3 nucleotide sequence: TGTGCCAGCAGTTTTTCTTCCGGGGAGTTCACCGGGGAGCTGTTTTTT. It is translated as CASSFSSGEFTGELFF.

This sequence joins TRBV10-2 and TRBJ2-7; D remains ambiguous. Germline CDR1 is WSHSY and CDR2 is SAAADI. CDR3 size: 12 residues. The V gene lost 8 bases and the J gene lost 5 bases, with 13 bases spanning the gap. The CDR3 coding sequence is TGCGCCAGCTCACAAGTCCCCCACGAGCAGTACTTC. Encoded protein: CASSQVPHEQYF.

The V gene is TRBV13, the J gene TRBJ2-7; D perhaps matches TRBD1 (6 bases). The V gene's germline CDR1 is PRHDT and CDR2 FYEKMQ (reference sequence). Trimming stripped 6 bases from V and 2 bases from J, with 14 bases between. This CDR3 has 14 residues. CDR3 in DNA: TGTGCCAGCAGGAGCCCGGGACAAGCCTACGAGCAGTACTTC. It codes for CASRSPGQAYEQYF. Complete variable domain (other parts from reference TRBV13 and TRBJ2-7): AAGVIQSPRHLIKEKRETATLKCYPIPRHDTVYWYQQGPGQDPQFLISFYEKMQSDKGSIPDRFSAQQFSDYHSELNMSSLELGDSALYFCASRSPGQAYEQYFGPGTRLTVT.

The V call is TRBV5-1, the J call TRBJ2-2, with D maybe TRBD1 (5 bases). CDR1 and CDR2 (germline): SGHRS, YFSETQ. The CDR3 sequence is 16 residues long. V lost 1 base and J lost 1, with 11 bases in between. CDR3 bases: TGCGCCAGCAGCTTGACGCTCGGACAGAACACCGGGGAGCTGTTTTTT. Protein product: CASSLTLGQNTGELFF.

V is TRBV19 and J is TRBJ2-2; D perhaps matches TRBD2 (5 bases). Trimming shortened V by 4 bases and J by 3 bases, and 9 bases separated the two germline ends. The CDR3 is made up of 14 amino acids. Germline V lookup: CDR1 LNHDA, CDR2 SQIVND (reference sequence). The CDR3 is CASSTGVHTGELFF. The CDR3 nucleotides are TGTGCCAGTAGTACCGGGGTGCACACCGGGGAGCTGTTTTTT.

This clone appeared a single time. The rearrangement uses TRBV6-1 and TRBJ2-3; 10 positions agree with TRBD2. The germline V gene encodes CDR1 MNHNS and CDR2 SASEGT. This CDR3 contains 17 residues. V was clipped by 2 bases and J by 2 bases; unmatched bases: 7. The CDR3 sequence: CASSEQGLAGVTDTQYF. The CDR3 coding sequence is TGTGCCAGCAGTGAACAGGGTCTAGCGGGGGTCACAGATACGCAGTATTTT.

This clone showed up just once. The CDR3 is CASSLEQPSSYEQYF. CDR3 nucleotide sequence: TGTGCCAGCAGCTTAGAACAGCCGAGCTCCTACGAGCAGTACTTC. The genes are TRBV11-2 and TRBJ2-7; D gene ambiguous. Between the trimmed V and J ends, which lost 0 bases and 0 bases, there was a span of 9 bases. CDR3 length: 15 amino acids. The V gene's germline CDR1 is SGHAT and CDR2 FQNNGV.

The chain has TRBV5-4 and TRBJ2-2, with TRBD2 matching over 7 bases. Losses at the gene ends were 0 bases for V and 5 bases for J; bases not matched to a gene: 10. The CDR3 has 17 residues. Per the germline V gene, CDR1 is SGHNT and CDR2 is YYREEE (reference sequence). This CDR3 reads CASSLAGGREGTGELFF. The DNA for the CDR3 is TGTGCCAGCAGCTTGGCCGGCGGCAGGGAGGGAACCGGGGAGCTGTTTTTT.

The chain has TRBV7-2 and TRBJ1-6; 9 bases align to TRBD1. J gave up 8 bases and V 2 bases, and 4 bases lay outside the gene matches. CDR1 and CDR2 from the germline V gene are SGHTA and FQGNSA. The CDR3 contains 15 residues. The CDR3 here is CASSLYRGQDSPLHF. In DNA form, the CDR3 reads TGTGCCAGCAGCTTATACAGGGGGCAGGATTCACCCCTCCACTTT.

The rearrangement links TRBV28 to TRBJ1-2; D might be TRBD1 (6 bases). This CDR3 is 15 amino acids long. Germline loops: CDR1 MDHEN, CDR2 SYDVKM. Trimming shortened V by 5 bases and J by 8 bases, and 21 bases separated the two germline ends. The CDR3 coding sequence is TGTGCCAGCAGTCTCGGTGGAGGGGGGGCATTAGGCTACACCTTC. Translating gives CASSLGGGGALGYTF.

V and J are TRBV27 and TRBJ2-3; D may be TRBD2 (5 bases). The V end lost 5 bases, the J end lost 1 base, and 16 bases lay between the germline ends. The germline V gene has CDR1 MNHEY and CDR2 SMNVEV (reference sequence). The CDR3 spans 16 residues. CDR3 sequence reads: CASSHQKLVGTDTQYF. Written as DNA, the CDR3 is TGTGCCAGCAGTCACCAGAAACTAGTGGGCACAGATACGCAGTATTTT.

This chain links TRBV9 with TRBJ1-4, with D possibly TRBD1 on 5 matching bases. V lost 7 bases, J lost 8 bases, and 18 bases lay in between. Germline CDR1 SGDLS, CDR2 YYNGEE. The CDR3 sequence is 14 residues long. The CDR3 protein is CASGGQGIGEKLFF. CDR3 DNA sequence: TGTGCCAGCGGAGGGCAGGGAATAGGAGAAAAACTGTTTTTT.

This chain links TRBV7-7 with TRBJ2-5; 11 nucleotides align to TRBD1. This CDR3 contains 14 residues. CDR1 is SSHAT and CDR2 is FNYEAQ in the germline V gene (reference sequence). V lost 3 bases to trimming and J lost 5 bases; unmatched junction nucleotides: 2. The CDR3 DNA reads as TGTGCCAGCAGCTTCGGACAGGGGGCTGAGACCCAGTACTTC. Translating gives CASSFGQGAETQYF.

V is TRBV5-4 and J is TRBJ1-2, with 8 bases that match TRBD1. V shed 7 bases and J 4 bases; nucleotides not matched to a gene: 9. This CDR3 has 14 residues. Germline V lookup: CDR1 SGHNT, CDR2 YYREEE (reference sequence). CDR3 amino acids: CASGAETGGYGYTF. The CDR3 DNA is TGTGCCAGCGGCGCGGAAACAGGGGGCTATGGCTACACCTTC.

The CDR3 here is CASSSPGTGKSPLHF. The DNA for the CDR3 is TGCGCCAGCAGCTCCCCCGGGACAGGAAAGTCACCCCTCCACTTT. The chain couples TRBV5-1 to TRBJ1-6; TRBD1 matches at 8 bases. The germline CDR1 and CDR2 sequences are SGHRS and YFSETQ. V was pared by 3 bases and J by 10 bases, with 9 bases of the junction left unmatched. The CDR3 contains 15 residues.

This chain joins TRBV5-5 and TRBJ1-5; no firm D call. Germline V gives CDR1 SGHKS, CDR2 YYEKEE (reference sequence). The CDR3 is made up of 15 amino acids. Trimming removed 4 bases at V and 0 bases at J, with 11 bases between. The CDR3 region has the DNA TGTGCCAGCAGCCAAAGTCGGTATAGCAATCAGCCCCAGCATTTT. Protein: CASSQSRYSNQPQHF.

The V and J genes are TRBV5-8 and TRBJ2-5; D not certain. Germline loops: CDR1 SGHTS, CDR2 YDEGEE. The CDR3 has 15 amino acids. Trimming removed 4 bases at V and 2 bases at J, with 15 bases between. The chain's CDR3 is CASSQSTTPQETQYF. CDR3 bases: TGTGCCAGCAGCCAGTCAACCACCCCTCAAGAGACCCAGTACTTC. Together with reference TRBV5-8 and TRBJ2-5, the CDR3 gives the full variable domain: EAGVTQSPTHLIKTRGQQATLRCSPISGHTSVYWYQQALGLGLQFLLWYDEGEERNRGNFPPRFSGRQFPNYSSELNVNALELEDSALYLCASSQSTTPQETQYFGPGTRLLVL.

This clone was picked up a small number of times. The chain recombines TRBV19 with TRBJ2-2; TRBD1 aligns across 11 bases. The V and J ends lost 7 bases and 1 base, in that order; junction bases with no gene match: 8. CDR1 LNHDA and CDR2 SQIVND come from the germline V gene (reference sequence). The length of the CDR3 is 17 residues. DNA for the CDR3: TGTGCCAGTACAGGGACAGGGGGTGCCTTGAACACCGGGGAGCTGTTTTTT. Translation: CASTGTGGALNTGELFF.

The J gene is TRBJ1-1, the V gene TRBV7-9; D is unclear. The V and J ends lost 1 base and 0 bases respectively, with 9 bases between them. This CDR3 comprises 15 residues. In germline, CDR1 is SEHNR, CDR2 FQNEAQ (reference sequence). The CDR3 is CASSLGSNMNTEAFF. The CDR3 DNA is TGTGCCAGCAGCTTAGGAAGTAACATGAACACTGAAGCTTTCTTT.